This T cell receptor beta chain was recovered during a study of T cell responses to AZD1222 COVID-19 vaccine. Study summary: Some second doses came at about 4 weeks and others at about 12 weeks; these were pooled. The study's findings and limits: Two doses of AZD1222 preceded a rise in Spike-specific TCR breadth and depth. Only a handful of AZD1222 recipients, several in all, had baseline seropositivity.

The assay was immunoSEQ multiplex PCR, and TCRdb's table has in-frame clones only and misses some. The table records around 100,000 clones, 92% of them present only once. This CDR3 contains 15 residues. Looked up from germline, CDR1 is SEHNR and CDR2 is FQNEAQ (reference sequence). J was trimmed by 5 bases and V by 2 bases; bases with no gene match: 2. Note on this clone: As yet, its antigen is unknown.

This clonotype was obtained from an adult in good health. The sequencing used peripheral blood, collected on day 0 of AZD1222 vaccination. The chain recombines TRBV7-9 with TRBJ2-1, with 11 bases matching TRBD2. This CDR3 is CASSLRLAGNNEQFF. CDR3 in DNA: TGTGCCAGCAGCTTAAGACTAGCGGGGAACAATGAGCAGTTCTTC. Supplemented by reference TRBV7-9 and TRBJ2-1, the full variable domain reads DTGVSQNPRHKITKRGQNVTFRCDPISEHNRLYWYRQTLGQGPEFLTYFQNEAQLEKSRLLSDRFSAERPKGSFSTLEIQRTEQGDSAMYLCASSLRLAGNNEQFFGPGTRLTVL.